The 11 T cell receptor beta chains listed next were all sequenced from one sample in a study of blood T cell repertoires in COVID-19. Repertoires were generated with immunoSEQ multiplex PCR, while TCRdb's copy carries only in-frame clones and drops some. Found here are some 110,000 clones, around 74% of them singletons; the top ten hold around 6%. The source material was peripheral blood. The source of these receptors is an elderly man with COVID-19, enrolled during active disease.

The CDR3 loop reads CASSFLTDQGGSGNTIYF. The CDR3 nucleotides read TGTGCCAGCAGTTTCTTGACCGACCAGGGAGGCTCTGGAAACACCATATATTTT. The rearrangement joins TRBV28 to TRBJ1-3, with D perhaps matching TRBD1 (5 bases). There are 18 residues in the CDR3. V was clipped by 3 bases and J by 0 bases, with 18 bases between them. Germline lookup yields CDR1 MDHEN and CDR2 SYDVKM.

V gene TRBV7-9 combines with J gene TRBJ2-5; D may be TRBD2 (7 bases). This CDR3 has 15 amino acids. V was clipped by 5 bases and J by 2 bases, with 15 bases between them. Germline V gives CDR1 SEHNR, CDR2 FQNEAQ (reference sequence). The CDR3 loop is CASSRGAGAQETQYF. CDR3 nucleotides: TGTGCCAGCAGCCGGGGGGCAGGGGCACAAGAGACCCAGTACTTC.

This chain uses TRBV11-3 with TRBJ2-2; TRBD1 matches 8 bases. The CDR3 runs to 15 residues. V shed 5 bases, J shed 7 bases, and the junction held 9 bases outside the gene matches. CDR1 SGHNT and CDR2 YENEEA come from the germline V gene. The CDR3 DNA reads as TGTGCCAGCAGCCCCCGGACAGGGTATGGCGGGGAGCTGTTTTTT. Amino acids: CASSPRTGYGGELFF. Complete variable domain (other parts from reference TRBV11-3 and TRBJ2-2): EAGVVQSPRYKIIEKKQPVAFWCNPISGHNTLYWYLQNLGQGPELLIRYENEEAVDDSQLPKDRFSAERLKGVDSTLKIQPAELGDSAVYLCASSPRTGYGGELFFGEGSRLTVL.

V usage is TRBV12-3 or TRBV12-4 and J usage is TRBJ1-5; a weak D match, TRBD1 (6 bases). V was cut by 5 bases and J by 6 bases, with 11 bases left in between. This CDR3 comprises 13 residues. The CDR3 nucleotides read TGTGCCAGCAGTATGGGGGGGGCTCAGCCCCAGCATTTT. It is translated as CASSMGGAQPQHF.

This clone was observed once. The V and J genes are TRBV19 and TRBJ1-1; 10 positions agree with TRBD1. The CDR3 is 19 residues long. Germline-derived CDR1 and CDR2 are LNHDA and SQIVND (reference sequence). The junction had 13 bases not matched to a gene; V was cut back by 0 bases and J by 3 bases. The CDR3 nucleotides read TGTGCCAGTAGTATAGACACCGACAGGGGGCTACAGATGGACACTGAAGCTTTCTTT. The encoded protein is CASSIDTDRGLQMDTEAFF. The full variable domain, completed using reference TRBV19 and TRBJ1-1, is DGGITQSPKYLFRKEGQNVTLSCEQNLNHDAMYWYRQDPGQGLRLIYYSQIVNDFQKGDIAEGYSVSREKKESFPLTVTSAQKNPTAFYLCASSIDTDRGLQMDTEAFFGQGTRLTVV.

CDR3 protein: CASSAGANNEQFF. The CDR3 DNA is TGTGCCAGCAGCGCGGGAGCTAACAATGAGCAGTTCTTC. The chain has TRBV9 and TRBJ2-1, with a weak D call TRBD2 (6 bases). CDR3 length equals 13 residues. Trimming removed 3 bases at V and 5 bases at J, with 9 bases between. Per the germline V gene, CDR1 is SGDLS and CDR2 is YYNGEE.

The chain links TRBV5-1 to TRBJ2-7, with 9 nucleotides matching TRBD1. The CDR3 covers 14 residues. Germline CDR1 is SGHRS and CDR2 is YFSETQ. J lost 4 bases, V lost 0 bases, and 2 bases had no gene match. The CDR3 loop is CASSLDGTGYEQYF. Here the CDR3 DNA reads TGCGCCAGCAGCTTGGATGGGACAGGGTACGAGCAGTACTTC. The full variable domain, in which reference TRBV5-1 and TRBJ2-7 provide the parts outside the CDR3, is KAGVTQTPRYLIKTRGQQVTLSCSPISGHRSVSWYQQTPGQGLQFLFEYFSETQRNKGNFPGRFSGRQFSNSRSEMNVSTLELGDSALYLCASSLDGTGYEQYFGPGTRLTVT.

The rearrangement joins TRBV6-5 to TRBJ1-4; D is undetermined. V was shortened by 0 bases and J by 2 bases, with 7 bases between the two germline ends. Germline-derived CDR1 and CDR2 are MNHEY and SVGAGI. The CDR3 has 15 amino acids. CDR3 region: CASSYSGATNEKLFF. CDR3 coding DNA: TGTGCCAGCAGTTACTCGGGCGCGACTAATGAAAAACTGTTTTTT.

This chain uses TRBV6-5 with TRBJ1-1; a possible D gene is TRBD1 (5 bases). There are 15 residues in the CDR3. Trimming stripped 0 bases from V and 5 bases from J, with 13 bases between. Germline V gene sequence: CDR1 MNHEY, CDR2 SVGAGI. The CDR3 DNA reads TGTGCCAGCAGTTACTCCGGGAGGGGTCGAACTGAAGCTTTCTTT. This codes for CASSYSGRGRTEAFF.

This clone was seen just once. The chain's CDR3 is CASSLGRRGSDSNQPQHF. The DNA for the CDR3 is TGTGCCAGCAGCTTAGGTCGGCGGGGCTCGGATAGCAATCAGCCCCAGCATTTT. V and J are TRBV5-5 and TRBJ1-5; D may be TRBD1 (5 bases). Germline CDR1 reads SGHKS; CDR2 reads YYEKEE (reference sequence). The CDR3 spans 18 residues. V dropped 2 bases and J dropped 0 bases, with 18 bases sitting between them.

This clone has a handful of counts. The chain uses TRBV2 and TRBJ2-7; weak D call: TRBD2 (5 bases). Germline loops: CDR1 SNHLY, CDR2 FYNNEI. V lost 4 bases and J 0 bases, leaving 16 bases between the germline ends. The CDR3 is 16 amino acids. CDR3 in DNA: TGTGCCAGCAGTGGATTAGCGTCCCGGAGCTCCTACGAGCAGTACTTC. Translating gives CASSGLASRSSYEQYF.